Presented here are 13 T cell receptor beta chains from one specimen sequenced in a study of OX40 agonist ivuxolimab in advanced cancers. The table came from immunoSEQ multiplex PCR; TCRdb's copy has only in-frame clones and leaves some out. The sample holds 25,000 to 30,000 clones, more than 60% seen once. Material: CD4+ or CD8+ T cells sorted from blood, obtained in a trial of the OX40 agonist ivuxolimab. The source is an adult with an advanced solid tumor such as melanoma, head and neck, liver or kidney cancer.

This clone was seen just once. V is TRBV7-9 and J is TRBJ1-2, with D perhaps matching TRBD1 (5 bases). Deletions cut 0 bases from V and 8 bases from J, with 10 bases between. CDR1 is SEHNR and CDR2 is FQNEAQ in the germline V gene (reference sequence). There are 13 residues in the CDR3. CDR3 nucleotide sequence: TGTGCCAGCAGCTTAGCGTCGGGGGACGGCTACACCTTC. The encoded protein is CASSLASGDGYTF.

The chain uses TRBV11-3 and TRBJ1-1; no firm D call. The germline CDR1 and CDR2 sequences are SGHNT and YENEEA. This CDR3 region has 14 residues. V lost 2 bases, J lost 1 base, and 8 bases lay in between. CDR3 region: CASSLFKRNTEAFF. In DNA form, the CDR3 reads TGTGCCAGCAGCTTATTTAAAAGGAACACTGAAGCTTTCTTT. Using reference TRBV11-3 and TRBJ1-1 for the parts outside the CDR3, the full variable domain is EAGVVQSPRYKIIEKKQPVAFWCNPISGHNTLYWYLQNLGQGPELLIRYENEEAVDDSQLPKDRFSAERLKGVDSTLKIQPAELGDSAVYLCASSLFKRNTEAFFGQGTRLTVV.

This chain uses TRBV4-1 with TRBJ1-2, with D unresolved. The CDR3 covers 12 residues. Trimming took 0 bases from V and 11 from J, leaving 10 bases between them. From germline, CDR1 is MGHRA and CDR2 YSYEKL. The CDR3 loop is CASSQDAFRYTF. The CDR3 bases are TGCGCCAGCAGCCAAGACGCCTTTCGGTACACCTTC.

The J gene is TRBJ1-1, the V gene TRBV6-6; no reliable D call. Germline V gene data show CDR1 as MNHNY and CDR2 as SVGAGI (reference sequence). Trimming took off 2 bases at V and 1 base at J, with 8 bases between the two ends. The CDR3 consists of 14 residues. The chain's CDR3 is CASSYGLANTEAFF. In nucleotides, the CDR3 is TGTGCCAGCAGTTACGGACTGGCGAACACTGAAGCTTTCTTT.

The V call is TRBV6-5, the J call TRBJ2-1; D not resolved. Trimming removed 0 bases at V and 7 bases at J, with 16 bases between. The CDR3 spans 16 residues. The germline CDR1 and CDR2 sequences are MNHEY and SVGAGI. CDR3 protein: CASSYSVALMVNEQFF. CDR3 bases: TGTGCCAGCAGTTACTCGGTGGCTCTCATGGTGAATGAGCAGTTCTTC.

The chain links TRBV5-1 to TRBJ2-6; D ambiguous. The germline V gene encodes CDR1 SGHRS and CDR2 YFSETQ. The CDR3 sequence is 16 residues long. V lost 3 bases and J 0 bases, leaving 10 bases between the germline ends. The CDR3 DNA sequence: TGCGCCAGCAGCTCGAAACAAGACTCTGGGGCCAACGTCCTGACTTTC. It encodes CASSSKQDSGANVLTF.

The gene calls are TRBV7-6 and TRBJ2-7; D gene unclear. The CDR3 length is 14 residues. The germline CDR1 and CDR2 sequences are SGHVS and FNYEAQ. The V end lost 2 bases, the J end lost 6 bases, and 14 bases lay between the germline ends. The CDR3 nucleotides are TGTGCCAGCAGCTTAAGGGTTTGGGGTTCCGAGCAGTACTTC. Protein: CASSLRVWGSEQYF.

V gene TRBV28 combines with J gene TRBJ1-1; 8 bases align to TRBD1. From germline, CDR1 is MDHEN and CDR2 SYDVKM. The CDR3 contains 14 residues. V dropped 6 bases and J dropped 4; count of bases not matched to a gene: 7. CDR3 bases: TGTGCCAGCAGCCACAGGGGGGGGGCCACTGAAGCTTTCTTT. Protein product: CASSHRGGATEAFF.

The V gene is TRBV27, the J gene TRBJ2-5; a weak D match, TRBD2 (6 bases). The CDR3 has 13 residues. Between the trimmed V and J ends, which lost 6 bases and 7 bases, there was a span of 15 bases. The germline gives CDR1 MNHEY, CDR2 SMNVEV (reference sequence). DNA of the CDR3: TGTGCCAGCAGGGGTACTTACGGGGGGACCCAGTACTTC. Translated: CASRGTYGGTQYF.

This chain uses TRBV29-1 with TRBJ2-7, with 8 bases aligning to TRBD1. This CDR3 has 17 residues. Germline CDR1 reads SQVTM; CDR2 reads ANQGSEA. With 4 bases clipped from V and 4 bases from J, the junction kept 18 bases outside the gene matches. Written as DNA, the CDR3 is TGCAGCGTTGGCGGAGCCGGGACAGGCAGAAACACGTACGAGCAGTACTTC. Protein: CSVGGAGTGRNTYEQYF.

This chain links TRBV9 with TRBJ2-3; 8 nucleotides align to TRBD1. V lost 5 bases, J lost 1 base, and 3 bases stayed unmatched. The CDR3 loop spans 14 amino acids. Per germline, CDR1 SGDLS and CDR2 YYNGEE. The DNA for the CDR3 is TGTGCCAGCAGTGAGACAGGGGGCACAGATACGCAGTATTTT. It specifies CASSETGGTDTQYF.

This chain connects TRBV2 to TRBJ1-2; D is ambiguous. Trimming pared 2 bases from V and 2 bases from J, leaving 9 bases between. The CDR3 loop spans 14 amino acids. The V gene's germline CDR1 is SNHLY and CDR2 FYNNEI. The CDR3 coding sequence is TGTGCCAGCAGTGAATTACCGAGGAACTATGGCTACACCTTC. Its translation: CASSELPRNYGYTF.

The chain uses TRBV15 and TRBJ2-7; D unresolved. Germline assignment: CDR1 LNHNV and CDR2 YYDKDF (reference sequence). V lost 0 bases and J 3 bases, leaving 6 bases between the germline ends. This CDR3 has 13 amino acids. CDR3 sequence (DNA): TGTGCCACCAGCAGAGAGGCAGGCTACGAGCAGTACTTC. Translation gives CATSREAGYEQYF. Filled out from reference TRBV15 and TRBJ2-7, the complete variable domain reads DAMVIQNPRYQVTQFGKPVTLSCSQTLNHNVMYWYQQKSSQAPKLLFHYYDKDFNNEADTPDNFQSRRPNTSFCFLDIRSPGLGDTAMYLCATSREAGYEQYFGPGTRLTVT.